A selection of T cell receptor beta chains follows, all from one sample in a study of post-analysis software for immune sequencing data. Using its own MiXCR run on the PCR reads, TCRdb lists one record per CDR3 protein. Among 750,000 to 900,000 distinct CDR3 sequences, under 60% were seen once, and the ten largest hold 4% to 5%. Material for sequencing was blood. The receptor source for this set is a girl between 10 and 17 years old with multiple sclerosis. Each CDR3 is given with its conserved first and last residue. D genes are given only for firm matches. Some rows mark clone size as missing; the rest say once, few, many or name a class of expanded clone.

d_call j_call clone_size v_call cdr3_aa cdr3_nt
TRBD1 TRBJ1-4 - TRBV7-6 CASSLPPGDRGVEKLFF TGTGCCAGCAGCTTACCCCCCGGGGACAGGGGTGTAGAAAAACTGTTTTTT
TRBD1 TRBJ2-5 - TRBV10-3 CATNYRDSQETQYF TGTGCCACCAACTACCGGGACAGTCAAGAGACCCAGTACTTC
- TRBJ2-5 - TRBV27 CASSLGALQETQYF TGTGCCAGCAGTTTGGGGGCCCTCCAAGAGACCCAGTACTTC
TRBD2 TRBJ2-3 - TRBV27 CASSPGLAQSTDTQYF TGTGCCAGCAGTCCCGGACTAGCGCAGAGCACAGATACGCAGTATTTT
- TRBJ2-3 few TRBV7-9 CASSRTPGRGKSDTQYF TGTGCCAGCAGCAGGACCCCCGGCAGGGGAAAATCGGATACGCAGTATTTT
TRBD2 TRBJ2-3 - TRBV11-2 CASSLASGISTDTQYF TGTGCCAGCAGCTTAGCCAGCGGGATAAGCACAGATACGCAGTATTTT
- TRBJ1-2 few TRBV18 CASSQGQPANYGYTF TGTGCCAGCTCACAAGGACAACCAGCTAACTATGGCTACACCTTC
TRBD2 TRBJ2-3 - TRBV29-1 CSVGVRAGVADTQYF TGCAGCGTAGGGGTAAGGGCGGGAGTCGCAGATACGCAGTATTTT
- TRBJ2-3 - TRBV9 CASSVGGLPLSTDTQYF TGTGCCAGCAGCGTAGGGGGACTGCCCCTGAGCACAGATACGCAGTATTTT
- TRBJ1-1 - TRBV24-1 CATSAGSNTEAFF TGTGCCACCAGTGCGGGTTCTAACACTGAAGCTTTCTTT
- TRBJ2-7 - TRBV10-3 CAISSLAESSYEQYF TGTGCCATCAGCTCATTAGCGGAAAGCTCCTACGAGCAGTACTTC
TRBD1 TRBJ2-7 - TRBV7-3 CASSLGTGPFYEQYF TGTGCCAGCAGCCTGGGGACAGGGCCTTTCTACGAGCAGTACTTC
TRBD1 TRBJ2-7 - TRBV29-1 CSVEGDRGDYEQYF TGCAGCGTTGAGGGGGACAGGGGCGATTACGAGCAGTACTTC
TRBD2 TRBJ2-1 - TRBV7-9 CASSLATGWTGGISGSEQFF TGTGCCAGCAGCTTAGCAACCGGCTGGACGGGGGGGATTAGTGGGAGTGAGCAGTTCTTC
- TRBJ1-2 - TRBV9 CASSVDVDRGYGYTF TGTGCCAGCAGCGTAGATGTGGACAGAGGCTATGGCTACACCTTC
TRBD2 TRBJ2-5 few TRBV4-1 CASSQPVGLGSLKSPETQYF TGCGCCAGCAGCCAACCCGTGGGACTAGGGTCCCTCAAGTCTCCGGAGACCCAGTACTTC
TRBD1 TRBJ2-4 - TRBV7-6 CASSPTEGAGAKNIQYF TGTGCCAGCAGCCCCACTGAGGGGGCGGGAGCCAAAAACATTCAGTACTTC
- TRBJ1-2 - TRBV20-1 CSANPLEGYTF TGCAGTGCTAATCCTTTGGAGGGCTACACCTTC
- TRBJ2-3 - TRBV24-1 CATAGPILDTQYF TGTGCCACCGCGGGCCCTATACTAGATACGCAGTATTTT
- TRBJ1-2 - TRBV4-2 CASSPDGPWSNYGYTF TGTGCCAGCAGCCCGGACGGACCGTGGTCTAACTATGGCTACACCTTC
- TRBJ2-3 - TRBV6-5 CASSYWPGTSTDTQYF TGTGCCAGCAGTTACTGGCCTGGGACTAGCACAGATACGCAGTATTTT
- TRBJ2-1 - TRBV4-3 CASSQGRVYGPYNEQFF TGCGCCAGCAGCCAAGGGCGAGTATACGGGCCCTACAATGAGCAGTTCTTC
- TRBJ1-3 - TRBV6-5 CASSYLSASGNTIYF TGTGCCAGCAGTTACCTGAGCGCGTCTGGAAACACCATATATTTT
TRBD2 TRBJ2-4 - TRBV28 CASSAVAGGGIGYSKNIQYF TGTGCCAGCAGTGCCGTCGCGGGAGGAGGGATTGGGTATAGCAAAAACATTCAGTACTTC
TRBD2 TRBJ2-7 few TRBV4-1 CASSHSSGALYEQYF TGCGCCAGCAGCCACTCTAGCGGAGCCCTCTACGAGCAGTACTTC
- TRBJ2-7 few TRBV20-1 CSAQGTIERDYEQYF TGCAGTGCTCAAGGGACAATTGAGAGGGACTACGAGCAGTACTTC
- TRBJ1-1 - TRBV18 CASSSGTEVFF TGTGCCAGCTCATCGGGCACTGAAGTTTTCTTT
- TRBJ1-1 - TRBV10-3 CAIGQNTEAFF TGTGCCATTGGGCAGAACACTGAAGCTTTCTTT
TRBD2 TRBJ2-1 - TRBV9 CASSVSAAGSDNEQFF TGTGCCAGCAGCGTATCAGCAGCGGGGTCGGACAATGAGCAGTTCTTC
- TRBJ2-3 - TRBV20-1 CSASVAALSDTQYF TGCAGTGCTAGTGTGGCGGCCCTCTCAGATACGCAGTATTTT